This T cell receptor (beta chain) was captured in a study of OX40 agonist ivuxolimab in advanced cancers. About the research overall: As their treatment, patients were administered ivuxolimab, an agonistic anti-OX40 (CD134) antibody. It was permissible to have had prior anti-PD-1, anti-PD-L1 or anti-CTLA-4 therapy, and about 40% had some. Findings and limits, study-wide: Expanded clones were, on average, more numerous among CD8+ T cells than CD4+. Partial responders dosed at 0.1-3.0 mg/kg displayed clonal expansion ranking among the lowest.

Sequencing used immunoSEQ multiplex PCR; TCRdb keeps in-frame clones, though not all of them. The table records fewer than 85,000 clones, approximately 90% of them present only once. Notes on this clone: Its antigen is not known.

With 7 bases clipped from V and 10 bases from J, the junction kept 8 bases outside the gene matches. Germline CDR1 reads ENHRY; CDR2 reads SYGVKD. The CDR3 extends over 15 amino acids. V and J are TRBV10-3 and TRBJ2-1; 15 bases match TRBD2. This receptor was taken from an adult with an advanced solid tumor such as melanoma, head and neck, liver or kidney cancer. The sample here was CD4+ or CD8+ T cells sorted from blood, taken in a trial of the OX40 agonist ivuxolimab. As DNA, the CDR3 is TGTGCCATCACCGGGACTAGCGGGGGGAGATTGGAGCAGTTCTTC. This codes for CAITGTSGGRLEQFF.